These T cell receptor beta chains were read from a single sample in a study of early T cells in non-severe SARS-CoV-2 infection. In TCRdb, the 5' RACE reads were re-called with MiXCR into one record per CDR3 protein. The sample records 20,000 to 25,000 distinct CDR3 sequences, 5.7% being singletons. Sequencing used whole blood, obtained at baseline. The receptors were gathered from an adult who was a healthcare worker with PCR-confirmed SARS-CoV-2 infection or an uninfected control (not recorded which). Both conserved end residues are part of each CDR3. The size of a clone is reported for some rows only, either as once, few or many, or as a class for expanded clones.

J gene	clone size	V gene	CDR3 length	CDR3 protein
TRBJ2-3	many	TRBV20-1	16	CSAGSLAGAYTDTQYF
TRBJ2-7	many	TRBV5-1	15	CASSWDKTGRGEQYF
TRBJ2-7	many	TRBV12-3/TRBV12-4	14	CASSFSGQTYEQYF
TRBJ1-5	few	TRBV7-2	14	CASSRQGYNQPQHF
TRBJ2-1	many	TRBV2	12	CASIREGDEQFF
TRBJ1-1	many	TRBV20-1	11	CSASRGTEAFF
TRBJ2-1	many	TRBV7-9	15	CASSLTQSGRIGQFF
TRBJ2-7	-	TRBV6-2/TRBV6-3	14	CASSYWYGSYEQYF
TRBJ1-1	few	TRBV30	14	CAWRQGREDTEAFF
TRBJ1-5	-	TRBV6-5	16	CASSYRQGFSNQPQHF
TRBJ1-6	medium-sized	TRBV6-6	16	CASTPHRTGTNSPLHF
TRBJ1-5	-	TRBV18	15	CASSPAGGSYQPQHF
TRBJ1-4	few	TRBV7-2	15	CASSLSRLTNEKLFF
TRBJ2-3	many	TRBV11-3	12	CASSFPGDTQYF
TRBJ2-3	few	TRBV2	13	CASLRGVTDTQYF
TRBJ1-6	many	TRBV6-1	18	CASSEGFQGTDISRTLHF
TRBJ1-1	few	TRBV10-3	14	CAISGGQGIPEAFF
TRBJ2-1	few	TRBV6-2/TRBV6-3	13	CASRGNREGEQFF
TRBJ2-3	many	TRBV14	17	CASSQMTSPYGTDTQYF
TRBJ2-2	medium-sized	TRBV7-6	15	CASSLRDSRSGELFF
TRBJ2-7	-	TRBV7-2	14	CASSLTDPPHEQYF
TRBJ2-1	few	TRBV12-3/TRBV12-4	14	CASSSGTGEHEQFF
TRBJ1-5	few	TRBV6-5	15	CASSYSNGRNQPQHF
TRBJ2-1	many	TRBV11-2	13	CASSLGQNNEQFF
TRBJ2-7	many	TRBV7-9	13	CASSSDTRDGQYF
TRBJ1-5	few	TRBV6-6	12	CASSYDNQPQHF
TRBJ1-4	many	TRBV12-3/TRBV12-4	15	CASSAIGGKGEKLFF
TRBJ2-5	many	TRBV29-1	12	CSAHAARETQYF
TRBJ2-5	few	TRBV30	13	CAGTARGLETQYF
TRBJ1-5	many	TRBV19	14	CASSIDVQGQPQHF
TRBJ2-3	many	TRBV20-1	15	CSAFAPGLAPDTQYF
TRBJ1-5	many	TRBV20-1	16	CSARDDRLYSNQPQHF
TRBJ2-3	-	TRBV11-3	13	CASSLRAGLTQYF
TRBJ2-3	many	TRBV7-3	14	CASSPYSGRDTQYF
TRBJ2-7	many	TRBV7-2	13	CASTPGVGYEQYF
TRBJ1-6	-	TRBV3-1	16	CASSPLGDRAHSPLHF
TRBJ1-1	many	TRBV7-2	16	CASSSRQGRLNTEAFF
TRBJ1-2	-	TRBV10-3	15	CAISESGPGLRSYTF
TRBJ2-2	many	TRBV11-2	13	CASSRERAGELFF
TRBJ1-2	many	TRBV5-1	13	CASSPGRTYGYTF
TRBJ2-7	many	TRBV10-2	14	CASSVNSGPGEKYF
TRBJ2-3	many	TRBV7-6	13	CASSPDPGLAYYF
TRBJ1-6	many	TRBV7-2	14	CASSLGGGVPPLHF
TRBJ2-3	few	TRBV7-2	16	CASSPRPGLATDTQYF
TRBJ2-7	many	TRBV15	14	CATSRVGREYEQYF
TRBJ1-6	many	TRBV30	13	CAWIGDRGSPLHF
TRBJ2-7	many	TRBV18	13	CASSPTGGYEQYF
TRBJ1-1	many	TRBV15	14	CATSRDPANTEAFF
TRBJ2-7	few	TRBV11-3	15	CASSLETGDLYEQYF
TRBJ1-1	many	TRBV7-6	14	CATMRQGTGTEAFF
TRBJ2-7	many	TRBV20-1	11	CSAPGALEQYF